The clone carrying this T cell receptor beta chain showed up just a few times. The antigen remains undetermined. Per the germline V gene, CDR1 is SGHRS and CDR2 is YFSETQ. The CDR3 loop spans 17 amino acids. V lost 0 bases, J lost 2 bases, and 15 bases lay in between. This entry comes from a study of T cells after yellow fever vaccination. Findings and limits, study-wide: Among primary-vaccination clones, most reappeared after the booster, at about 95% for CD4 and more than 85% for CD8. Some clonotypes were seen in both the CD4 and the CD8 compartments. These made up a small share and likely arose from convergent recombination.

One entry per CDR3 protein results from TCRdb running MiXCR on the 5' RACE reads. There are under 550,000 distinct CDR3 sequences in the sample; just over 20% occur only once, and about 15% lies in the top ten. Sequenced material: PBMCs, taken roughly 20 days after the first yellow fever vaccination. The clonotype originates from a man between 18 and 35 years old who received the YFV17D yellow fever vaccine. This rearrangement joins TRBV5-1 to TRBJ1-5; TRBD1 is a possible D gene (5 bases). The DNA of the CDR3 is TGCGCCAGCAGCTTGGCGCCCCAGGGTGGGGGCAATCAGCCCCAGCATTTT. It codes for CASSLAPQGGGNQPQHF.